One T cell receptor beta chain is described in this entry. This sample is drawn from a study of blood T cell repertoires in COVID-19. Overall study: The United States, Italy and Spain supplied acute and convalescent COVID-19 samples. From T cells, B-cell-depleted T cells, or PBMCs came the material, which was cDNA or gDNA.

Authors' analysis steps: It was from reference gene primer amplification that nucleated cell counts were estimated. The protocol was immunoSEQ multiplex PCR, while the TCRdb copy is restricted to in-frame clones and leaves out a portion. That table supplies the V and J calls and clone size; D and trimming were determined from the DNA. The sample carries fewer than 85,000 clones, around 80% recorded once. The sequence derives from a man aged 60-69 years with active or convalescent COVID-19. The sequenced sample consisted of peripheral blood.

The CDR3 nucleotides read TGTGCCAGCAGTTCCGGACAGATAAGCGAAAAACTGTTTTTT. Encoded protein: CASSSGQISEKLFF. The V and J genes are TRBV28 and TRBJ1-4; D is possibly TRBD1 (6 bases). Trimming left V 4 bases short and J 8 bases short, with 14 bases between. CDR1 is MDHEN, CDR2 SYDVKM, per germline. The CDR3 runs to 14 residues.